Shown below are 30 T cell receptor beta chains from a single sample sequenced in a study of blood T cell repertoires in COVID-19. TCRdb keeps only in-frame clones here, not all; method: immunoSEQ multiplex PCR. The sample lists roughly 170,000 clones, about 86% seen once, with just under 0.9% in the top ten. Specimen: peripheral blood. The receptor set was obtained from a woman in her late teens or twenties who had recovered from COVID-19.

This chain joins TRBV3-1 (or the pseudogene TRBV3-2) and TRBJ2-3, with D hard to call. In germline, CDR1 is LGHDT, CDR2 YNNKEL (reference sequence). The ends were cut back, 1 base at V and 3 bases at J, with 14 bases in the middle. The CDR3 has 16 amino acids. The CDR3 sequence is CASSQGLLDRTDTQYF. The DNA for the CDR3 is TGTGCCAGCAGCCAAGGTCTCCTAGATCGTACAGATACGCAGTATTTT.

The rearrangement joins TRBV19 to TRBJ2-5; 13 bases agree with TRBD2. This CDR3 region has 15 residues. Germline V gene lookup returns CDR1 LNHDA and CDR2 SQIVND (reference sequence). J was trimmed by 5 bases and V by 7 bases; bases with no gene match: 7. CDR3 DNA: TGTGCCAGTACCCCGACTAGCGGGAGGAGGGAGACCCAGTACTTC. Its translation: CASTPTSGRRETQYF. The entire variable domain, with the rest obtained from reference TRBV19 and TRBJ2-5, is as follows: DGGITQSPKYLFRKEGQNVTLSCEQNLNHDAMYWYRQDPGQGLRLIYYSQIVNDFQKGDIAEGYSVSREKKESFPLTVTSAQKNPTAFYLCASTPTSGRRETQYFGPGTRLLVL.

V and J are TRBV7-2 and TRBJ2-7, with TRBD1 matching over 10 bases. V was clipped by 7 bases and J by 5 bases; unmatched bases: 8. Germline V gene sequence: CDR1 SGHTA, CDR2 FQGNSA. The CDR3 is made up of 14 amino acids. CDR3 in amino acids: CASIQSGTGDEQYF. CDR3 nucleotide sequence: TGTGCCAGCATCCAATCCGGGACAGGGGACGAGCAGTACTTC.

The V and J genes are TRBV12-3 or TRBV12-4 and TRBJ2-7, with TRBD2 identical over 8 bases. This CDR3 comprises 13 residues. V gave up 4 bases and J gave up 3 bases; unmatched junction bases: 2. The CDR3 is CASSSLAGYEQYV. In DNA form, the CDR3 reads TGTGCCAGCAGTTCCCTAGCGGGCTACGAGCAGTACGTC.

V gene TRBV10-3 combines with J gene TRBJ1-5, with 9 bases identical to TRBD1. This CDR3 has 15 amino acids. CDR1 and CDR2 (germline): ENHRY, SYGVKD. Losses at the gene ends were 2 bases for V and 3 bases for J; bases not matched to a gene: 2. Here the CDR3 reads CAISEGDRDNQPQHF. CDR3 nucleotides: TGTGCCATCAGTGAGGGGGACAGGGACAATCAGCCCCAGCATTTT.

The J gene is TRBJ2-3, the V gene TRBV7-9, with D possibly TRBD1 on 5 matching bases. The CDR3 covers 16 residues. In germline, CDR1 is SEHNR, CDR2 FQNEAQ (reference sequence). Trimming cost V 2 bases and J 0 bases, with 12 bases left between them. The CDR3 spells CASSLWGQGSTDTQYF. In DNA, the CDR3 is TGTGCCAGCAGCTTATGGGGCCAGGGTAGCACAGATACGCAGTATTTT.

The V gene is TRBV5-1, the J gene TRBJ2-4, with 9 nucleotides matching TRBD2. This CDR3 region has 14 residues. V was pared by 3 bases and J by 7 bases, with 5 bases of the junction left unmatched. Per germline, CDR1 SGHRS and CDR2 YFSETQ. The DNA of the CDR3 is TGCGCCAGCAGCTCACCCGGGACTAGCAACATTCAGTACTTC. It yields the protein CASSSPGTSNIQYF.

Many counts were recorded for this clone. The V gene is TRBV6-2 or TRBV6-3, the J gene TRBJ2-7, with 9 bases identical to TRBD1. CDR3 length equals 14 residues. V shed 8 bases, J shed 2 bases, and the junction held 7 bases outside the gene matches. Germline lookup yields CDR1 MNHEY and CDR2 SVGEGT. The CDR3: CASCRDRETYEQYF. The CDR3 nucleotides are TGTGCCAGCTGCCGGGACAGGGAAACCTACGAGCAGTACTTC.

This clone appeared once. V is TRBV3-1 (or the pseudogene TRBV3-2) and J is TRBJ1-3; no clear D. V lost 1 base, J lost 0 bases, and 4 bases lay in between. This CDR3 is 14 amino acids long. Per the germline V gene, CDR1 is LGHDT and CDR2 is YNNKEL (reference sequence). For the CDR3, the DNA is TGTGCCAGCAGCCAAGTATACTCTGGAAACACCATATATTTT. Amino acids: CASSQVYSGNTIYF.

The chain links TRBV3-1 (or the pseudogene TRBV3-2) to TRBJ1-5; unclear D gene. V was clipped by 1 base and J by 7 bases, with 11 bases between them. Germline V gene sequence: CDR1 LGHDT, CDR2 YNNKEL (reference sequence). The CDR3 loop spans 14 amino acids. The CDR3 DNA reads as TGTGCCAGCAGCCAAGTCGGGGTCGGCCAGCCCCAGCATTTT. Its translation is CASSQVGVGQPQHF.

A single count supports this clone. The chain joins TRBV24-1 to TRBJ2-7; D is possibly TRBD1 (6 bases). Deletions cut 9 bases from V and 5 bases from J, with 22 bases between. Germline lookup yields CDR1 KGHDR and CDR2 SFDVKD. This CDR3 region has 15 residues. The CDR3 protein is CATRTLQGLVDEQYF. Written as DNA, the CDR3 is TGTGCCACCCGCACACTCCAGGGGTTGGTCGACGAGCAGTACTTC.

The chain has TRBV7-2 and TRBJ2-7; D unresolved. This CDR3 has 12 amino acids. The germline V gene encodes CDR1 SGHTA and CDR2 FQGNSA. The V and J ends lost 6 bases and 2 bases respectively, with 8 bases between them. CDR3 residues: CASSGDTYEQYF. CDR3 DNA sequence: TGTGCCAGCAGTGGCGACACCTACGAGCAGTACTTC. The variable domain in full, completed from reference TRBV7-2 and TRBJ2-7, reads GAGVSQSPSNKVTEKGKDVELRCDPISGHTALYWYRQSLGQGLEFLIYFQGNSAPDKSGLPSDRFSAERTGGSVSTLTIQRTQQEDSAVYLCASSGDTYEQYFGPGTRLTVT.

The V call is TRBV25-1, the J call TRBJ1-3, with a possible D match to TRBD1 (6 bases). Germline assignment: CDR1 MGHDK and CDR2 SYGVNS. V lost 6 bases to trimming and J lost 0 bases, with 12 bases between them. CDR3 length: 15 amino acids. As DNA, the CDR3 is TGTGCCAGCAGCCGGACAGAGTCCTCTGGAAACACCATATATTTT. Translated: CASSRTESSGNTIYF.

The J gene is TRBJ1-4, the V gene TRBV5-1, with D maybe TRBD1 (6 bases). The CDR3 extends over 14 amino acids. The germline CDR1 and CDR2 sequences are SGHRS and YFSETQ. Trimming cost V 1 base and J 8 bases, with 12 bases left between them. The CDR3 sequence is CASSLTGLSEKLFF. In nucleotides, the CDR3 is TGCGCCAGCAGCTTGACAGGGCTAAGCGAAAAACTGTTTTTT. Drawing the rest from reference TRBV5-1 and TRBJ1-4, the complete variable domain is KAGVTQTPRYLIKTRGQQVTLSCSPISGHRSVSWYQQTPGQGLQFLFEYFSETQRNKGNFPGRFSGRQFSNSRSEMNVSTLELGDSALYLCASSLTGLSEKLFFGSGTQLSVL.

The chain couples TRBV19 to TRBJ1-4; D is undetermined. The V gene's germline CDR1 is LNHDA and CDR2 SQIVND (reference sequence). V lost 2 bases and J 5 bases, leaving 18 bases between the germline ends. The CDR3 spans 17 residues. The CDR3 bases are TGTGCCAGTAGTATACAGTGCTCGCAGATTATAAATGAAAAACTGTTTTTT. This encodes CASSIQCSQIINEKLFF.

The V call is TRBV9, the J call TRBJ1-6; D gene uncertain. V dropped 0 bases and J dropped 8 bases, with 12 bases sitting between them. Per germline, CDR1 SGDLS and CDR2 YYNGEE. This CDR3 is built from 15 residues. CDR3 sequence reads: CASSVGGGLHSPLHF. DNA of the CDR3: TGTGCCAGCAGCGTAGGGGGAGGGCTCCATTCACCCCTCCACTTT.

This clone was found once. CDR3: CASSVSVHSSTDTQYF. The CDR3 bases are TGTGCCAGCAGCGTATCTGTCCATAGCTCCACAGATACGCAGTATTTT. The chain recombines TRBV9 with TRBJ2-3; no definite D call. The CDR3 is 16 residues long. Between the trimmed V and J ends, which lost 1 base and 2 bases, there was a span of 14 bases. Per germline, CDR1 SGDLS and CDR2 YYNGEE.

V and J are TRBV7-3 and TRBJ2-6; D is perhaps TRBD1 (5 bases). CDR1 is SGHTA, CDR2 FQGTGA, per germline. V dropped 6 bases and J dropped 2 bases, with 5 bases sitting between them. CDR3 length: 13 amino acids. CDR3 protein: CASRGAGANVLTF. CDR3 in DNA: TGTGCCAGCAGAGGGGCTGGGGCCAACGTCCTGACTTTC.

The V and J genes are TRBV2 and TRBJ1-6, with D tentatively TRBD1 (6 bases). Trimming left V 6 bases short and J 2 bases short, with 14 bases between. CDR3 length: 16 amino acids. In germline, CDR1 is SNHLY, CDR2 FYNNEI. CDR3 DNA sequence: TGTGCCAGCAGGCCCACAGGGTCGACCTATAATTCACCCCTCCACTTT. It specifies CASRPTGSTYNSPLHF.

The chain is built from TRBV5-6 and TRBJ2-3; unclear D gene. From germline, CDR1 is SGHDT and CDR2 YYEEEE. The CDR3 runs 12 residues. V lost 1 base, J lost 6 bases, and 6 bases lay in between. As DNA, the CDR3 is TGTGCCAGCAGCTTGTATCCCGATACGCAGTATTTT. This translates into CASSLYPDTQYF.

The chain carries TRBV10-3 and TRBJ1-6; TRBD1 agrees at 8 bases. This CDR3 comprises 15 residues. With V trimmed by 5 bases and J by 10 bases, 10 bases remained unmatched. Germline CDR1 is ENHRY and CDR2 is SYGVKD. The CDR3 nucleotides are TGTGCCATCAGTCAGGGGGCTCCAGGAGGATCACCCCTCCACTTT. It is translated as CAISQGAPGGSPLHF.

This sequence joins TRBV4-3 and TRBJ1-1, with D unresolved. Germline V CDR1 and CDR2: LGHNA, YSLEER. This CDR3 comprises 17 residues. Trimming shortened V by 1 base and J by 0 bases, and 15 bases separated the two germline ends. CDR3 amino acids: CASSQGFSEGVNTEAFF. The DNA for the CDR3 is TGCGCCAGCAGCCAAGGCTTCTCGGAGGGAGTGAACACTGAAGCTTTCTTT.

This clone was seen just once. The sample holds other DNA sequences that translate to the same CDR3. The CDR3: CARSGGGTGGRYSNQPQHF. In nucleotides, the CDR3 is TGTGCCAGAAGCGGGGGGGGGACAGGGGGCCGGTATAGCAATCAGCCCCAGCATTTT. The rearrangement joins TRBV5-3 to TRBJ1-5, with 12 bases aligning to TRBD1. Being an ORF, TRBV5-3 has a function that is uncertain. Trimming took 4 bases from V and 0 from J; bases not matched to a gene: 11. The CDR3 loop spans 19 amino acids.

The chain recombines TRBV7-6 with TRBJ2-1; 9 bases line up with TRBD2. The CDR3 loop spans 17 amino acids. CDR1 is SGHVS and CDR2 is FNYEAQ in the germline V gene. J was trimmed by 5 bases and V by 0 bases; bases with no gene match: 8. CDR3 nucleotide sequence: TGTGCCAGCAGCTTAGCGACCCTAGCGGGATCCGACAATGAGCAGTTCTTC. Residues: CASSLATLAGSDNEQFF.

The chain has TRBV6-2 or TRBV6-3 and TRBJ1-6, with TRBD1 matching over 8 bases. Germline V gene sequence: CDR1 MNHEY, CDR2 SVGEGT. CDR3 length: 16 residues. V was pared by 2 bases and J by 10 bases, with 10 bases of the junction left unmatched. The chain's CDR3 is CASSYLRTGSTSPLHF. The CDR3, as DNA: TGTGCCAGCAGTTACCTGAGGACAGGGAGTACATCACCCCTCCACTTT.

The chain combines TRBV21-1 with TRBJ2-4; TRBD1 reflects the table's D call only, with no check against the DNA. TRBV21-1 is a pseudogene locus. The CDR3 runs to 17 residues. The CDR3 nucleotides read TGTGCCAGCATCAACCGGGACAGGGTTTGGGCCAAAAACATTCAGTACTTC. It translates to CASINRDRVWAKNIQYF.

The chain combines TRBV5-4 with TRBJ2-1; no definite D call. The V gene's germline CDR1 is SGHNT and CDR2 YYREEE (reference sequence). Trimming cost V 4 bases and J 7 bases, with 18 bases left between them. The CDR3 consists of 15 residues. The CDR3 sequence: CASSARLTNVNEQFF. CDR3 coding DNA: TGTGCCAGCAGCGCTCGACTCACGAACGTGAATGAGCAGTTCTTC.

The chain links TRBV7-8 to TRBJ2-3, with D tentatively TRBD2 (5 bases). The length of the CDR3 is 14 residues. Germline V CDR1 and CDR2: SGHVS, FQNEAQ. Trimming stripped 5 bases from V and 1 base from J, with 10 bases between. The CDR3 DNA sequence: TGTGCCAGCAGCCGAGGGCCAGGCACAGATACGCAGTATTTT. Encoded protein: CASSRGPGTDTQYF. Based on the CDR3 plus reference TRBV7-8 and TRBJ2-3, the full variable domain is GAGVSQSPRYKVAKRGQDVALRCDPISGHVSLFWYQQALGQGPEFLTYFQNEAQLDKSGLPSDRFFAERPEGSVSTLKIQRTQQEDSAVYLCASSRGPGTDTQYFGPGTRLTVL.

The rearrangement links TRBV10-3 to TRBJ2-1, with TRBD1 matching over 10 bases. With 6 bases clipped from V and 8 bases from J, the junction kept 7 bases outside the gene matches. The CDR3 contains 14 residues. Germline CDR1 is ENHRY and CDR2 is SYGVKD. CDR3 sequence: CAIRGGTGEDEQFF. Here the CDR3 DNA reads TGTGCCATCAGGGGGGGGACAGGGGAGGATGAGCAGTTCTTC.

J is TRBJ2-1 and V is TRBV11-2; 9 bases map to TRBD1. V shed 5 bases, J shed 0 bases, and the junction held 8 bases outside the gene matches. Germline loops: CDR1 SGHAT, CDR2 FQNNGV. CDR3 length equals 17 residues. For the CDR3, the DNA is TGTGCCAGCAGCCCGCGACAGGGGGTAAGCTCCTACAATGAGCAGTTCTTC. Protein sequence: CASSPRQGVSSYNEQFF.